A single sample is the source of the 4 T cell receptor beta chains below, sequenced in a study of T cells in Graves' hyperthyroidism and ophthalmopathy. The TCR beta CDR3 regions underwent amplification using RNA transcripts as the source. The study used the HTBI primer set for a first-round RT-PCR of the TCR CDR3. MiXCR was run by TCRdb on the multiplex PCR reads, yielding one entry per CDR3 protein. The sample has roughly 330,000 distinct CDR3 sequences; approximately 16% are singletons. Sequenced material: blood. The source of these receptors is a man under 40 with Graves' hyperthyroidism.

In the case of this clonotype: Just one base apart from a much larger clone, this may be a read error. CDR3 in amino acids: CAWNGGVLNTQYF. The DNA of the CDR3 is TGTGCCTGGAACGGAGGGGTATTGAATACGCAGTATTTT. J is TRBJ2-3 and V is TRBV30, with a tentative D call TRBD2 (6 bases). Germline CDR1 GTSNPN, CDR2 SVGIG (reference sequence). This CDR3 contains 13 residues. The V end was cut by 4 bases, the J end by 7 bases, with 15 bases between.

The CDR3 nucleotides read TGTGCCAGCACCCCACACCCGAACACTGAAGCTTTCTTT. Its protein product is CASTPHPNTEAFF. The chain uses TRBV12-3 or TRBV12-4 and TRBJ1-1; D remains unclear. The CDR3 is 13 residues long. The ends were cut back, 7 bases at V and 1 base at J, with 10 bases in the middle.

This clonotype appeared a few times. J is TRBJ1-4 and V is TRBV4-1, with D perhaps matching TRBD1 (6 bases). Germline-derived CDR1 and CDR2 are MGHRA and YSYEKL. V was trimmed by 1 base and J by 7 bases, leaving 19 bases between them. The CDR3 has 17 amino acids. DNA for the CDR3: TGCGCCAGCAGCCAAGTAGTCAGGGGTGGAGAAGGTGAAAAACTGTTTTTT. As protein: CASSQVVRGGEGEKLFF.

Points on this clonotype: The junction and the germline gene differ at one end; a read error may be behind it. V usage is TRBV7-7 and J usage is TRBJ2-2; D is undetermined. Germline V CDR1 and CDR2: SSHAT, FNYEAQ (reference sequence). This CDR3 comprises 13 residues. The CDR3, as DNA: TGTGCTAGCAGCCAGATTGGTTCCGGGGAGCTGTTTTTT. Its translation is CASSQIGSGELFF.